This T cell receptor beta chain was sequenced for a study of blood T cell repertoires in COVID-19. Looking at the study overall: Both acute and convalescent COVID-19 samples were obtained from the United States, Italy and Spain. PBMCs, B-cell-depleted T cells, or T cells were the source of the cDNA or gDNA that made up the material.

Donors were grouped by their self-reported clinical history. Germline trimming cut 7 bases from V and 0 bases from J; bases unmatched to any gene: 5. CDR3 size: 16 residues. The germline V gene encodes CDR1 MNHEY and CDR2 SMNVEV (reference sequence). Sequenced by immunoSEQ multiplex PCR; TCRdb stores in-frame clones only, minus some. The profile covers about 150,000 clones, with about 82% appearing a single time and about 6.1% taken by the ten largest. This sequence was found in a woman in her forties who had recovered from COVID-19. Sequencing used PBMCs or T cells enriched from blood (not recorded which). The genes are TRBV27 and TRBJ2-1; 11 nucleotides line up with TRBD2. This CDR3 reads CASIAGGTHSYNEQFF. The DNA of the CDR3 is TGTGCCAGCATAGCGGGGGGGACCCACTCCTACAATGAGCAGTTCTTC.